This T cell receptor (beta chain) was sequenced in a study of T cell repertoires in cytomegalovirus infection. Across the study: Public signatures in TCR beta pointed to CMV infection and matching HLA type. Study-level points and caveats: The ex vivo response showed dominance by HLA-C-restricted CMV-specific TCR beta clonotypes. Based on cumulative public TCR beta family frequency, carriers of CMV plus the relevant HLA were identified.

This CDR3 is built from 15 residues. Trimming at V came to 0 bases and at J to 3 bases, leaving 2 bases not matched to a gene. Germline CDR1 is MNHNS and CDR2 is SASEGT. As for this clonotype: The antigen remains undetermined.

Using its own MiXCR run on the reads, TCRdb lists one record per CDR3 protein. The repertoire consists of around 430,000 distinct CDR3 sequences, with roughly 42% occurring once and the leading ten covering 43%. Specimen: cultured PBMCs, collected from culture after CMV antigen stimulation. The genes are TRBV6-1 and TRBJ2-5; 9 bases agree with TRBD2. The origin of this receptor is a human donor in good health (CMV status not recorded). Some clones in this sample may be carry-over from other donors' samples. The CDR3 loop is CASSEAERGEETQYF. The CDR3 DNA reads as TGTGCCAGCAGTGAAGCGGAGCGGGGGGAAGAGACCCAGTACTTC.